This T cell receptor (beta chain) was sequenced during a study of blood T cell repertoires in COVID-19. Whole-study context: T cells, B-cell-depleted T cells, or PBMCs supplied cDNA or gDNA.

Germline V lookup: CDR1 ENHRY, CDR2 SYGVKD. Trimming pared 3 bases from V and 10 bases from J, leaving 12 bases between. The CDR3 sequence is 12 residues long. In the source study's methods: The authors estimated nucleated cell counts from reference gene primer amplification. Repertoires were generated with immunoSEQ multiplex PCR, while TCRdb's copy carries only in-frame clones and drops some. V and J calls and clone size are given by that table; D and trimming were obtained from the DNA. The table lists roughly 100,000 clones, 80% to 90% of them singletons. This sequence joins TRBV10-3 and TRBJ1-1; no clear D. The sequence was obtained from a man aged 40-49 years with active or convalescent COVID-19. The sequenced sample consisted of peripheral blood. The CDR3: CAISELEGGAFF. CDR3 coding DNA: TGTGCCATCAGTGAATTAGAGGGTGGAGCTTTCTTT.